This T cell receptor (beta chain) emerged from a study of blood T cell repertoires in COVID-19 (dated by TCRdb to 2020 to 2022). Study-wide context: Collaborator samples came from the United States, Italy and Spain and covered acute and convalescent phases of COVID-19. The material from the prospective study consisted of cDNA or gDNA derived from T cells, B-cell-depleted T cells, or PBMCs. Subjects who had been exposed to COVID-19, were actively infected with it, or had recovered from it provided the deeply sampled blood TCRbeta repertoires that made up the dataset. The repertoires were made available in a free public database intended to serve as a resource for research on the immune response to SARS-CoV-2. Samples came from the ongoing ImmuneRACE study (first 160 participants) plus 1,254 subjects from 6 global collaborators. The sample metadata nearly always contained a de-identified subject ID, COVID-19 status, age in years and sex. HLA class I and class II types, where available, came from metadata supplied by the sample provider rather than from assay-based typing. Summary of the overall study and its limitations: The quantity of clinical and demographic metadata differed by source and by participant and was supplied without curation.

TCRbeta CDR3 regions were amplified from genomic DNA using the immunoSEQ Assay, a bias-controlled multiplex PCR. Processing in the source paper ran as follows. The number of nucleated cells in each sample was estimated by amplification of reference gene primers within the assay. To quantify the absolute abundance of each unique TCRbeta CDR3 rearrangement, sequence reads were collapsed and filtered. Productive Simpson clonality was computed per sample as the square root of Simpson's diversity index over productive rearrangements. TCRdb took this table from immuneACCESS and kept in-frame rearrangements with V and J called. Such tables lack part of the clones; where checked against another copy, unresolved V genes explain under half of the gap, and the rest is unexplained. That table furnishes V, J and clone size, whereas the DNA furnished D and trimming. The sample profile shows 110,000 to 150,000 clones; around 90% of them were found once. The ten largest clones take up approximately 5.4% of the sample.

Whole blood was collected in K2EDTA tubes by collaborating institutions according to the institutions' own protocols. For TCRbeta analysis, collaborators shipped samples as frozen whole blood, isolated PBMCs, or DNA extracted from either of those sample types. This clone has just a few counts. Its antigen has not been determined. The input lacks base qualities; no much larger clone sits a single base away. There are 15 amino acids in the CDR3, from cysteine to phenylalanine inclusive. Of the read, only the CDR3 DNA is kept; its 45 bases are in frame from base 1. V is clipped by 2 bases and J by 0 bases, and the sequence between their germline boundaries is 8 bases long. Per the germline V gene, ENHRY is the CDR1 and SYGVKD is the CDR2.

Material: peripheral blood. In this chain, TRBV10-3 is recombined with TRBJ1-5; the D segment cannot be called with confidence. This TCR was recovered from a human donor in a cohort sampled during active COVID-19. The CDR3 loop reads CAISEGSLSNQPQHF. The DNA is TGTGCCATCAGTGAGGGCTCTCTTAGCAATCAGCCCCAGCATTTT.